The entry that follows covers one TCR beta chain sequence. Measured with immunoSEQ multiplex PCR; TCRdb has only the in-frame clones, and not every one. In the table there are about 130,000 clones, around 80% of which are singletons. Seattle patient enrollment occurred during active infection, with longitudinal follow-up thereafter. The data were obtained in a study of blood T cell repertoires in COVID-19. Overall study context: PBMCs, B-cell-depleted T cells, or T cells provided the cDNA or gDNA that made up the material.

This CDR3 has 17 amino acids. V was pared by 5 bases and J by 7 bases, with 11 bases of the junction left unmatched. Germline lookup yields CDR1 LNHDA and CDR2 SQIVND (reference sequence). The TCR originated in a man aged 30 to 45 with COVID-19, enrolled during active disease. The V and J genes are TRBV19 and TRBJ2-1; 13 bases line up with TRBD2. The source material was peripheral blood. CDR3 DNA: TGTGCCAGTAGTCGCAAAACCGGGACTAGCGGGATTAATGAGCAGTTCTTC. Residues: CASSRKTGTSGINEQFF.